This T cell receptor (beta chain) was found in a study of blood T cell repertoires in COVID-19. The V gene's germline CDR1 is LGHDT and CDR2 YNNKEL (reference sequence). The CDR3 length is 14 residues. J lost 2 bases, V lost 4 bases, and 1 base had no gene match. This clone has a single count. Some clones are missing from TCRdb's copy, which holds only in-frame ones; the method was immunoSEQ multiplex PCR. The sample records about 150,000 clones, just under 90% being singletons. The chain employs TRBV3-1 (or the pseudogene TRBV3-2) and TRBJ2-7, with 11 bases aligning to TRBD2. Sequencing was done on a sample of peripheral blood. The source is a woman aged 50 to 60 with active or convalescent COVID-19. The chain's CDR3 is CASSRSGGAYEQYF. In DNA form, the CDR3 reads TGTGCCAGCAGCCGTAGCGGGGGGGCCTACGAGCAGTACTTC.